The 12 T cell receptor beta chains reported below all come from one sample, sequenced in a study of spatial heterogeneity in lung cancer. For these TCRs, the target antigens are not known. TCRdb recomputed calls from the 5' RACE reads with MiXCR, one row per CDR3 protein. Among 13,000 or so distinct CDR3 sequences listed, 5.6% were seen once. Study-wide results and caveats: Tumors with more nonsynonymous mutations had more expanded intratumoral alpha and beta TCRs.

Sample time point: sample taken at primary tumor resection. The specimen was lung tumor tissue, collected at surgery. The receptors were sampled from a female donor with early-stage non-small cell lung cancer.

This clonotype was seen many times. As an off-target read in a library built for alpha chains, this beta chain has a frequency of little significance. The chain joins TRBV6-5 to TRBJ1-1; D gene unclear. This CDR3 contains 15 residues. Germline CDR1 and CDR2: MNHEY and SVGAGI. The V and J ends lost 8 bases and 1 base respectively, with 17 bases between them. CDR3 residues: CASGGLGFPNTEAFF. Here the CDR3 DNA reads TGTGCCAGCGGTGGCCTAGGCTTTCCGAACACTGAAGCTTTCTTT.

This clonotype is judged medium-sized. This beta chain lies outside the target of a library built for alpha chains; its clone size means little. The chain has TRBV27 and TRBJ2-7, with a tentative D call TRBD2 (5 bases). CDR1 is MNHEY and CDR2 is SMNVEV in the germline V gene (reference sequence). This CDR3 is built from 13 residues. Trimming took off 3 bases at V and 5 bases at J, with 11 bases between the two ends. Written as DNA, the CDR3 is TGTGCCAGCAGTTTCTTTTTGGGAGACGAGCAGTACTTC. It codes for CASSFFLGDEQYF.

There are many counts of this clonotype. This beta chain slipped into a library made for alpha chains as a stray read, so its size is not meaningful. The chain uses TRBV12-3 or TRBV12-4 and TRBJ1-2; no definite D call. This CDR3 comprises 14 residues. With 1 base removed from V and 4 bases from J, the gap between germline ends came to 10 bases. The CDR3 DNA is TGTGCCAGCAGTTTAGGACCCCAACGCTATGGCTACACCTTC. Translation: CASSLGPQRYGYTF.

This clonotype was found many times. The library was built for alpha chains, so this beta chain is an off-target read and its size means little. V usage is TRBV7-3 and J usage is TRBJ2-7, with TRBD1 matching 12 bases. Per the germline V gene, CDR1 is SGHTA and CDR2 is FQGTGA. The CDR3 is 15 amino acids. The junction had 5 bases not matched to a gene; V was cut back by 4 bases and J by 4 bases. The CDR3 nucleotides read TGTGCCAGCAGCTCTCCGGGACAGGGGGCTTACGAGCAGTACTTC. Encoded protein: CASSSPGQGAYEQYF.

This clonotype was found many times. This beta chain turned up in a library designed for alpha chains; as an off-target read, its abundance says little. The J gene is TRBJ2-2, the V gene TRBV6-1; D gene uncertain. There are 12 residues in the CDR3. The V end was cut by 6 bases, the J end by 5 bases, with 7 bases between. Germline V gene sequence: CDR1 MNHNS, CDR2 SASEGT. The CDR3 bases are TGTGCCAGCAGCTACCGGACCGGGGAGCTGTTTTTT. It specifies CASSYRTGELFF.

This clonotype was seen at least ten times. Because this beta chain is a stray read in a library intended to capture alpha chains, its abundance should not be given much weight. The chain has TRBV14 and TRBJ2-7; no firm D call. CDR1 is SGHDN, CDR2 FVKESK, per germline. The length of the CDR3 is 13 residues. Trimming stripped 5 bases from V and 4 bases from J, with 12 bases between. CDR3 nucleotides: TGTGCCAGCAGCAACCGTCGGGTATACGAGCAGTACTTC. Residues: CASSNRRVYEQYF.

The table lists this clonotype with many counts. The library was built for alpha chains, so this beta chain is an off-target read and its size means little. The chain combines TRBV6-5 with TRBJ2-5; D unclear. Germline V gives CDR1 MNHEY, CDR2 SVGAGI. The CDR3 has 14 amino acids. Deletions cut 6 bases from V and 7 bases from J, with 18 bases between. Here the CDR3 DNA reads TGTGCCAGCAGATTAGGGATTTTAAGAGGGACCCAGTACTTC. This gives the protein CASRLGILRGTQYF.

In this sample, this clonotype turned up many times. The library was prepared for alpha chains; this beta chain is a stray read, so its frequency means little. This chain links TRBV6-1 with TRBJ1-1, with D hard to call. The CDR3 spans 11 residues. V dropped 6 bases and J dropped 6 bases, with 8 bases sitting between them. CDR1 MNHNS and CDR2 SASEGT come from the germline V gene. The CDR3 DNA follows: TGTGCCAGCAGCGACCGGGCTGAAGCTTTCTTT. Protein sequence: CASSDRAEAFF.

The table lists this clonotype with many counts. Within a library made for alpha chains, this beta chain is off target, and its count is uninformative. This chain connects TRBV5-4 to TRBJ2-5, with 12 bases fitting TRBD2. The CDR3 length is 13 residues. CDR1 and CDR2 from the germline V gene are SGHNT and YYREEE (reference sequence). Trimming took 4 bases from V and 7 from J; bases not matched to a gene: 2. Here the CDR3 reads CASSGGLAGTQYF. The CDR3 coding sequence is TGTGCCAGCAGCGGGGGACTAGCGGGGACCCAGTACTTC.

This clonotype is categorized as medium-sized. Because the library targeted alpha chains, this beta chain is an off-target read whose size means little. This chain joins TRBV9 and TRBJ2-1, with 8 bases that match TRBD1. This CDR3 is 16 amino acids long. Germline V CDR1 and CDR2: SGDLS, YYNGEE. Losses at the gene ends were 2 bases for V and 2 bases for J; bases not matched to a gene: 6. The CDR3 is CASSVRTGLAYNEQFF. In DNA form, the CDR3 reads TGTGCCAGCAGCGTCCGGACAGGGTTAGCCTACAATGAGCAGTTCTTC.

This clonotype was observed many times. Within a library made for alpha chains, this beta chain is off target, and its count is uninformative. The CDR3 coding sequence is TGTGCCAGCAGTGAACGACGCACCATATATTTT. Translation: CASSERRTIYF. The V gene is TRBV6-1, the J gene TRBJ1-3, with D unclear. Germline loops: CDR1 MNHNS, CDR2 SASEGT. CDR3 size: 11 residues. V was cut by 2 bases and J by 9 bases, with 5 bases left in between.

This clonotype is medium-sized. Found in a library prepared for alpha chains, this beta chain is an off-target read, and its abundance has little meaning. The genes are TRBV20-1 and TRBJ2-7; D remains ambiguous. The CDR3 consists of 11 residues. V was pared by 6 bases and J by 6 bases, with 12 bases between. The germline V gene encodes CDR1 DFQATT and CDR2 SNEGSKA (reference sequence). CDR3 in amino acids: CSALRGSEQYF. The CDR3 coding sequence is TGCAGTGCCCTGCGCGGCTCCGAGCAGTACTTC.